These 12 T cell receptor beta chains were sequenced from one sample in a study of blood T cell repertoires in COVID-19. Sequenced by immunoSEQ multiplex PCR; TCRdb stores in-frame clones only, minus some. The table shows about 280,000 clones, with under 90% occurring only once. Sequencing input: peripheral blood. These receptors were obtained from a woman aged 50 to 60 who had recovered from COVID-19.

The V gene is TRBV28, the J gene TRBJ2-7, with D hard to call. V was cut by 3 bases and J by 3 bases, with 9 bases left in between. Germline V CDR1 and CDR2: MDHEN, SYDVKM. The CDR3 is 13 residues long. For the CDR3, the DNA is TGTGCCAGCAGTTTGAGGTCAAGCTACGAGCAGTACTTC. Translated, it gives CASSLRSSYEQYF.

The chain recombines TRBV5-1 with TRBJ1-6; D not certain. The germline CDR1 and CDR2 sequences are SGHRS and YFSETQ. Trimming stripped 2 bases from V and 7 bases from J, with 13 bases between. This CDR3 has 15 amino acids. This CDR3 reads CASSLGLASNSPLHF. CDR3 in DNA: TGCGCCAGCAGCTTAGGACTAGCCTCCAATTCACCCCTCCACTTT.

This chain uses TRBV29-1 with TRBJ1-2; TRBD1 matches at 7 bases. Germline V CDR1 and CDR2: SQVTM, ANQGSEA. This CDR3 has 12 residues. The junction had 5 bases not matched to a gene; V was cut back by 7 bases and J by 3 bases. DNA for the CDR3: TGCAGCGCCCTGGGACAGCACTATGGCTACACCTTC. It translates to CSALGQHYGYTF.

The chain combines TRBV5-4 with TRBJ1-6; D might be TRBD1 (6 bases). The CDR3 consists of 15 residues. Trimming took 4 bases from V and 7 from J, leaving 15 bases between them. Germline V CDR1 and CDR2: SGHNT, YYREEE (reference sequence). The CDR3 reads CASSGPQGTNSPLHF. CDR3 nucleotides: TGTGCCAGCAGCGGGCCACAGGGCACCAATTCACCCCTCCACTTT.

This rearrangement joins TRBV2 to TRBJ2-7; no definite D call. V was cut by 1 base and J by 0 bases, with 4 bases left in between. CDR3 length equals 13 residues. The germline CDR1 and CDR2 sequences are SNHLY and FYNNEI. The CDR3 is CASSEGGSYEQYF. The CDR3 DNA sequence: TGTGCCAGCAGTGAAGGCGGCTCCTACGAGCAGTACTTC.

The CDR3 region is CASSSTVGHSSGANVLTF. The CDR3, as DNA: TGTGCCAGCAGCTCCACAGTGGGCCACTCTTCTGGGGCCAACGTCCTGACTTTC. The chain carries TRBV7-3 and TRBJ2-6; D is ambiguous. Germline-derived CDR1 and CDR2 are SGHTA and FQGTGA. V lost 4 bases and J 1 base, leaving 17 bases between the germline ends. CDR3 length: 18 amino acids.

The chain couples TRBV7-2 to TRBJ1-1; TRBD1 aligns across 8 bases. This CDR3 spans 16 amino acids. V gave up 2 bases and J gave up 1 base; unmatched junction bases: 6. Per germline, CDR1 SGHTA and CDR2 FQGNSA. The CDR3 bases are TGTGCCAGCAGCTTACGAGAGACAGGGGCGAACACTGAAGCTTTCTTT. Protein product: CASSLRETGANTEAFF.

This clone has only one observation. J is TRBJ2-3 and V is TRBV9; 7 positions match TRBD2. The junction had 10 bases not matched to a gene; V was cut back by 4 bases and J by 2 bases. The CDR3 has 16 amino acids. From germline, CDR1 is SGDLS and CDR2 YYNGEE. The CDR3 region has the DNA TGTGCCAGCAGCCCCCCGACTAGCTGGGTCACAGATACGCAGTATTTT. This translates into CASSPPTSWVTDTQYF.

The chain carries TRBV24-1 and TRBJ2-6; 10 nucleotides agree with TRBD1. Per germline, CDR1 KGHDR and CDR2 SFDVKD. CDR3 length: 15 residues. Trimming at V came to 11 bases and at J to 0 bases, leaving 3 bases not matched to a gene. CDR3 bases: TGTGCCATCGGACAGGGGGGCTCTGGGGCCAACGTCCTGACTTTC. Translated: CAIGQGGSGANVLTF.

The J gene is TRBJ1-2, the V gene TRBV7-2; the match to TRBD1 covers 11 bases. V gave up 5 bases and J gave up 9 bases; unmatched junction bases: 8. Germline CDR1 SGHTA, CDR2 FQGNSA. This CDR3 has 14 residues. The DNA for the CDR3 is TGTGCCAGCAGCCCCGGGACAGGGGGGGTTAGCTACACCTTC. It codes for CASSPGTGGVSYTF. The whole variable domain, remainder taken from reference TRBV7-2 and TRBJ1-2, is GAGVSQSPSNKVTEKGKDVELRCDPISGHTALYWYRQSLGQGLEFLIYFQGNSAPDKSGLPSDRFSAERTGGSVSTLTIQRTQQEDSAVYLCASSPGTGGVSYTFGSGTRLTVV.

The chain combines TRBV19 with TRBJ2-7; 9 nucleotides match TRBD1. The CDR3 extends over 15 amino acids. Germline CDR1 LNHDA, CDR2 SQIVND (reference sequence). With 7 bases clipped from V and 2 bases from J, the junction kept 9 bases outside the gene matches. The CDR3, as DNA: TGTGCCAGTAAGTCTACGGGACAGGGAGCCTACGAGCAGTACTTC. Its protein product is CASKSTGQGAYEQYF.

The rearrangement uses TRBV19 and TRBJ1-5; a weak D match, TRBD1 (5 bases). Looked up from germline, CDR1 is LNHDA and CDR2 is SQIVND (reference sequence). V gave up 6 bases and J gave up 2 bases, with 11 bases separating them. The CDR3 loop spans 14 amino acids. The DNA for the CDR3 is TGTGCCAGTAGCAGGGAATATGGCAATCAGCCCCAGCATTTT. This gives the protein CASSREYGNQPQHF. Full variable domain (missing parts from reference TRBV19 and TRBJ1-5): DGGITQSPKYLFRKEGQNVTLSCEQNLNHDAMYWYRQDPGQGLRLIYYSQIVNDFQKGDIAEGYSVSREKKESFPLTVTSAQKNPTAFYLCASSREYGNQPQHFGDGTRLSIL.